Described below is a single TCR beta chain sequence and its context. Antigen: not known. The sample originates from a study of cytomegalovirus exposure and HLA in healthy donors. This PCR relied on a set of 60 Vbeta primers and 13 Jbeta primers. Sequenced by immunoSEQ multiplex PCR; TCRdb stores in-frame clones only, minus some. The sample yields roughly 150,000 clones, about 75% seen once. CDR1 is SGHTA, CDR2 FQGNSA, per germline. V gave up 3 bases and J gave up 5 bases; unmatched junction bases: 8. The CDR3 covers 15 residues. Points from the study as a whole: Immune exposure was documented only through CMV serostatus.

This clonotype was obtained from a male donor in good health and CMV-seronegative. The sequencing sample was made of PBMCs. The V gene is TRBV7-2, the J gene TRBJ1-1, with 8 bases identical to TRBD1. The CDR3 region is CASSLRQGRGTEAFF. The CDR3 region has the DNA TGTGCCAGCAGCTTGAGACAGGGGCGAGGTACTGAAGCTTTCTTT.